This passage covers 27 T cell receptor beta chains from one sample sequenced in a study of neurological immune-mediated disorders. TCRdb fed the 5' RACE reads into MiXCR, producing one record per CDR3 protein. The sample carries about 50,000 distinct CDR3 sequences, roughly 15% recorded once. The sequencing input was PBMCs. The receptors here all came from a man in his 60s in good health.

There are a few counts of this clonotype. The V and J genes are TRBV20-1 and TRBJ1-5; TRBD1 matches 8 bases. The CDR3 covers 15 residues. With 3 bases clipped from V and 7 bases from J, the junction kept 11 bases outside the gene matches. Germline V gene lookup returns CDR1 DFQATT and CDR2 SNEGSKA (reference sequence). The CDR3 DNA is TGCAGTGCTAGGCCTAGGACAGGGTTTGACCAGCCCCAGCATTTT. Translating gives CSARPRTGFDQPQHF.

This clonotype was seen ten or more times. The chain links TRBV28 to TRBJ1-2, with a possible D match to TRBD1 (6 bases). Trimming stripped 6 bases from V and 8 bases from J, with 10 bases between. Germline V gene lookup returns CDR1 MDHEN and CDR2 SYDVKM. The CDR3 is 11 amino acids. CDR3: CASREGVGYTF. The CDR3 nucleotides read TGTGCCAGCAGGGAGGGGGTCGGCTACACCTTC.

This clonotype was seen many times. This chain links TRBV20-1 with TRBJ1-1, with 8 positions matching TRBD1. After removal of 6 bases from V and 7 bases from J, the junction contained 10 bases not matched to a gene. This CDR3 region has 13 residues. Germline V gene data show CDR1 as DFQATT and CDR2 as SNEGSKA (reference sequence). The CDR3 loop is CSAGGQGGFEAFF. As DNA, the CDR3 is TGCAGTGCGGGAGGACAGGGAGGGTTTGAAGCTTTCTTT.

This clonotype was detected many times. This chain connects TRBV5-1 to TRBJ2-3; D is undetermined. Germline CDR1 reads SGHRS; CDR2 reads YFSETQ. V dropped 0 bases and J dropped 0 bases, with 8 bases sitting between them. This CDR3 region has 15 residues. The CDR3 bases are TGCGCCAGCAGCTTGGAGGCCGGTAGCACAGATACGCAGTATTTT. It codes for CASSLEAGSTDTQYF.

Ten or more counts support this clonotype. The genes are TRBV7-2 and TRBJ2-3; the D is unclear. Germline V CDR1 and CDR2: SGHTA, FQGNSA. Trimming cost V 3 bases and J 5 bases, with 15 bases left between them. The CDR3 contains 15 residues. CDR3 sequence: CASSFVISDIDTQYF. The CDR3 DNA sequence: TGTGCCAGCAGCTTCGTTATTAGTGATATAGATACGCAGTATTTT.

This clonotype was found many times. J is TRBJ2-3 and V is TRBV20-1, with 14 positions matching TRBD2. V trimming: 1 base; J trimming: 6 bases; junction bases outside the gene matches: 6. Germline lookup yields CDR1 DFQATT and CDR2 SNEGSKA (reference sequence). The CDR3 covers 16 residues. CDR3 loop: CSARGGTSGSRDTQYF. The CDR3 DNA reads as TGCAGTGCTAGAGGTGGGACTAGCGGGAGTAGGGATACGCAGTATTTT.

This clonotype was detected many times. V is TRBV12-3 or TRBV12-4 and J is TRBJ2-1, with 10 bases lining up with TRBD2. The CDR3 spans 15 residues. The V segment lost 6 bases and the J segment 5 bases; nucleotides outside the gene matches: 7. CDR3 residues: CASSRGLAANNEQFF. CDR3 DNA sequence: TGTGCCAGCAGCCGCGGACTAGCGGCGAACAATGAGCAGTTCTTC.

This clonotype was seen ten or more times. J is TRBJ2-3 and V is TRBV29-1; 7 positions agree with TRBD2. The germline V gene encodes CDR1 SQVTM and CDR2 ANQGSEA. The V and J ends lost 8 bases and 3 bases, in that order; junction bases with no gene match: 11. The CDR3 is made up of 14 amino acids. Here the CDR3 DNA reads TGCAGCCTGACGGGGGAGGGCCCGACAGATACGCAGTATTTT. Amino acids: CSLTGEGPTDTQYF.

This clonotype was counted many times. The V and J genes are TRBV7-9 and TRBJ2-3, with 7 bases fitting TRBD2. The CDR3 extends over 14 amino acids. Germline-derived CDR1 and CDR2 are SEHNR and FQNEAQ (reference sequence). J lost 4 bases, V lost 5 bases, and 6 bases had no gene match. As DNA, the CDR3 is TGTGCCAGCAGCCAGGGAGGGGTAGCAGATACGCAGTATTTT. The encoded protein is CASSQGGVADTQYF.

This clonotype was counted many times. CDR3 residues: CASNPSGLAGETQYF. CDR3 in DNA: TGTGCCAGCAACCCCAGTGGACTAGCGGGAGAGACCCAGTACTTC. The V call is TRBV7-2, the J call TRBJ2-5, with 11 positions matching TRBD2. Germline CDR1 SGHTA, CDR2 FQGNSA. The CDR3 runs 15 residues. V was pared by 7 bases and J by 4 bases, with 8 bases of the junction left unmatched.

This sequence joins TRBV24-1 and TRBJ2-1; TRBD1 or TRBD2 may be the D gene (5 bases each). V shed 5 bases and J shed 5 bases, with 18 bases lying between them. The CDR3 contains 16 residues. The germline V gene has CDR1 KGHDR and CDR2 SFDVKD. The CDR3 sequence is CATSAPGASRDNEQFF. CDR3 in DNA: TGTGCCACCAGTGCTCCCGGGGCCTCGAGGGACAATGAGCAGTTCTTC.

This clonotype was seen many times. The chain links TRBV29-1 to TRBJ2-7, with D possibly being TRBD2 (5 bases). The length of the CDR3 is 15 residues. Germline V gene lookup returns CDR1 SQVTM and CDR2 ANQGSEA. V was pared by 4 bases and J by 3 bases, with 19 bases between. The DNA of the CDR3 is TGCAGCGTTGTAGCCGGACCGGGATGGAGCTACGAGCAGTACTTC. Translated, it gives CSVVAGPGWSYEQYF.

This clonotype was counted ten times or more. This chain joins TRBV7-9 and TRBJ2-5; the D gene is possibly TRBD2 (6 bases). This CDR3 is 15 amino acids long. Trimming took off 1 base at V and 4 bases at J, with 13 bases between the two ends. Looked up from germline, CDR1 is SEHNR and CDR2 is FQNEAQ (reference sequence). This CDR3 is CASSLGGRRLETQYF. CDR3 DNA: TGTGCCAGCAGCTTAGGGGGGAGGAGGCTAGAGACCCAGTACTTC.

The V gene is TRBV7-9, the J gene TRBJ2-1; TRBD2 agrees at 8 bases. The V segment lost 1 base and the J segment 8 bases; nucleotides outside the gene matches: 7. This CDR3 region has 15 residues. Germline V gene sequence: CDR1 SEHNR, CDR2 FQNEAQ (reference sequence). The CDR3 here is CASSLVIAGPHEQFF. The CDR3 DNA reads as TGTGCCAGCAGCTTAGTAATAGCGGGACCCCATGAGCAGTTCTTC. Together with reference TRBV7-9 and TRBJ2-1, the CDR3 gives the full variable domain: DTGVSQNPRHKITKRGQNVTFRCDPISEHNRLYWYRQTLGQGPEFLTYFQNEAQLEKSRLLSDRFSAERPKGSFSTLEIQRTEQGDSAMYLCASSLVIAGPHEQFFGPGTRLTVL.

The gene calls are TRBV12-3 or TRBV12-4 and TRBJ1-1; no reliable D call. V lost 5 bases, J lost 7 bases, and 20 bases lay in between. This CDR3 comprises 15 residues. Here the CDR3 reads CASSPSTSYPNEAFF. Here the CDR3 DNA reads TGTGCCAGCAGTCCCTCGACATCGTATCCTAATGAAGCTTTCTTT.

This clonotype has a count of ten or more. This chain connects TRBV25-1 to TRBJ2-5; perhaps TRBD2 as D (5 bases). The CDR3 runs 14 residues. V lost 0 bases to trimming and J lost 4 bases, with 9 bases between them. The V gene's germline CDR1 is MGHDK and CDR2 SYGVNS. The CDR3 loop reads CASSEYGDLETQYF. CDR3 bases: TGTGCCAGCAGTGAATACGGGGATCTAGAGACCCAGTACTTC.

This clonotype has a count of ten or more. The chain joins TRBV12-3 or TRBV12-4 to TRBJ1-6; D gene ambiguous. The CDR3 length is 15 residues. Trimming removed 6 bases at V and 0 bases at J, with 9 bases between. For the CDR3, the DNA is TGTGCCAGCAGGACTGGGAGCTCCTATAATTCACCCCTCCACTTT. Encoded protein: CASRTGSSYNSPLHF.

This clonotype was observed many times. The CDR3 DNA reads as TGTGCCAGCAGCTTGGACGGGTACACCGGGGAGCTGTTTTTT. It is translated as CASSLDGYTGELFF. The genes are TRBV7-9 and TRBJ2-2; no clear D. The germline V gene encodes CDR1 SEHNR and CDR2 FQNEAQ (reference sequence). CDR3 length equals 14 residues. V was cut by 3 bases and J by 3 bases, with 8 bases left in between.

J is TRBJ2-6 and V is TRBV18; 11 bases map to TRBD1. This CDR3 is built from 18 residues. CDR1 and CDR2 (germline): KGHSH, LQKENI. With V trimmed by 5 bases and J by 1 base, 7 bases remained unmatched. CDR3 loop: CASSSRTGGGSGANVLTF. In nucleotides, the CDR3 is TGTGCCAGCTCATCGCGGACAGGGGGCGGGTCTGGGGCCAACGTCCTGACTTTC. Supplemented by reference TRBV18 and TRBJ2-6, the full variable domain reads NAGVMQNPRHLVRRRGQEARLRCSPMKGHSHVYWYRQLPEEGLKFMVYLQKENIIDESGMPKERFSAEFPKEGPSILRIQQVVRGDSAAYFCASSSRTGGGSGANVLTFGAGSRLTVL.

This clonotype appeared a few times. The J gene is TRBJ2-2, the V gene TRBV4-1, with D hard to call. Germline V gives CDR1 MGHRA, CDR2 YSYEKL. Trimming stripped 0 bases from V and 5 bases from J, with 10 bases between. The CDR3 covers 15 residues. The CDR3 sequence is CASSQEGVGTGELFF. CDR3 coding DNA: TGCGCCAGCAGCCAAGAGGGCGTAGGGACCGGGGAGCTGTTTTTT.

This clonotype was recorded at least ten times. This CDR3 reads CASSLWDRVNGELFF. In DNA form, the CDR3 reads TGTGCCAGCAGCTTATGGGACAGGGTGAACGGGGAGCTGTTTTTT. The chain recombines TRBV7-8 with TRBJ2-2, with TRBD1 matching over 9 bases. There are 15 residues in the CDR3. Germline V gene data show CDR1 as SGHVS and CDR2 as FQNEAQ. Trimming took 2 bases from V and 7 from J; bases not matched to a gene: 5.

On this clonotype itself: One base away lies a much larger clone, so this may be a sequencing read error. The V and J genes are TRBV3-1 and TRBJ2-1; 8 positions agree with TRBD2. Germline CDR1 LGHDT, CDR2 YNNKEL (reference sequence). The CDR3 spans 18 residues. CDR3 amino acids: CASNQASAGVSSYNEQFF. CDR3 nucleotide sequence: TGTGCCAGCAACCAAGCGTCAGCGGGGGTGAGCTCCTACAATGAGCAGTTCTTC.

This clonotype was seen ten or more times. This chain uses TRBV6-5 with TRBJ1-6; D is undetermined. CDR3 size: 16 residues. V was cut by 0 bases and J by 9 bases, with 15 bases left in between. Germline loops: CDR1 MNHEY, CDR2 SVGAGI. CDR3 residues: CASSYSRARSGSPLHF. The CDR3 nucleotides are TGTGCCAGCAGTTACTCGAGAGCCAGGAGTGGTTCACCCCTCCACTTT.

The table lists this clonotype with many counts. This chain joins TRBV25-1 and TRBJ2-7; no clear D. This CDR3 has 11 residues. Per the germline V gene, CDR1 is MGHDK and CDR2 is SYGVNS. The V and J ends lost 5 bases and 8 bases respectively, with 10 bases between them. The CDR3 DNA reads as TGTGCCAGCAGTAGTAAGGGCCAGCAGTACTTC. Translation: CASSSKGQQYF.

This clonotype has a count of ten or more. This chain joins TRBV7-8 and TRBJ2-1, with D possibly TRBD2 on 7 matching bases. The germline V gene has CDR1 SGHVS and CDR2 FQNEAQ. The V and J ends lost 7 bases and 6 bases respectively, with 19 bases between them. The CDR3 length is 15 residues. Here the CDR3 reads CASTVGSGTINEQFF. CDR3 nucleotide sequence: TGTGCCAGCACCGTAGGGAGCGGGACAATCAATGAGCAGTTCTTC. The full variable domain, rest sourced from reference TRBV7-8 and TRBJ2-1, is GAGVSQSPRYKVAKRGQDVALRCDPISGHVSLFWYQQALGQGPEFLTYFQNEAQLDKSGLPSDRFFAERPEGSVSTLKIQRTQQEDSAVYLCASTVGSGTINEQFFGPGTRLTVL.

This clonotype was seen repeatedly, ten times or more. This chain links TRBV5-6 with TRBJ2-3, with no clear D. Trimming took off 2 bases at V and 3 bases at J, with 7 bases between the two ends. This CDR3 contains 13 residues. The germline gives CDR1 SGHDT, CDR2 YYEEEE. CDR3 nucleotides: TGTGCCAGCAGCTTAGGATCGACAGATACGCAGTATTTT. This codes for CASSLGSTDTQYF.

Many counts were recorded for this clonotype. CDR3 bases: TGCAGTGCCCACGGGGGGCGGGAGGTCTCCGAGCAGTACTTC. Translation gives CSAHGGREVSEQYF. This sequence joins TRBV20-1 and TRBJ2-7; 8 bases are shared with TRBD2. V trimming: 6 bases; J trimming: 6 bases; junction bases outside the gene matches: 13. The CDR3 contains 14 residues. Germline CDR1 reads DFQATT; CDR2 reads SNEGSKA (reference sequence).